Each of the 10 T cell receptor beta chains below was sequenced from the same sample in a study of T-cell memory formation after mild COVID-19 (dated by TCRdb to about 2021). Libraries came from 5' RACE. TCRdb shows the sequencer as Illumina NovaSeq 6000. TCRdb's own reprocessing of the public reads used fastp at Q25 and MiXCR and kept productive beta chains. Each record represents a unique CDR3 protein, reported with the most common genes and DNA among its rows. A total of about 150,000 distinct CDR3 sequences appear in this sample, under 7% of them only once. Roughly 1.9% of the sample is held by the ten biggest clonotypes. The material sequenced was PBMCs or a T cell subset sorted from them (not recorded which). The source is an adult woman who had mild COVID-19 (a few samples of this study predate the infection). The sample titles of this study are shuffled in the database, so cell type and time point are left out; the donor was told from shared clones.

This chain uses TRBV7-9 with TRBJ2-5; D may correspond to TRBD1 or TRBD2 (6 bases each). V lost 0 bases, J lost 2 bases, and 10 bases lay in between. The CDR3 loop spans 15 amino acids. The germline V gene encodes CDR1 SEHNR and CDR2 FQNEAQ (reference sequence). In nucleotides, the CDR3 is TGTGCCAGCAGCTTAGCCCGGGGGCAACAAGAGACCCAGTACTTC. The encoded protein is CASSLARGQQETQYF.

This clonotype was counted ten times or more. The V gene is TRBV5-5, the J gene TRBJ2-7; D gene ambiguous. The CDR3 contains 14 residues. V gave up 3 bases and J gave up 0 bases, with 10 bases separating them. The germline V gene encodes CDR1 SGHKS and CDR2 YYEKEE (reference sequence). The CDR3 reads CASSSRTPSYEQYF. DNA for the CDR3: TGTGCCAGCAGCTCCCGGACGCCCTCCTACGAGCAGTACTTC. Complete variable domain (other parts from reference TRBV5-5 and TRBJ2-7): DAGVTQSPTHLIKTRGQQVTLRCSPISGHKSVSWYQQVLGQGPQFIFQYYEKEERGRGNFPDRFSARQFPNYSSELNVNALLLGDSALYLCASSSRTPSYEQYFGPGTRLTVT.

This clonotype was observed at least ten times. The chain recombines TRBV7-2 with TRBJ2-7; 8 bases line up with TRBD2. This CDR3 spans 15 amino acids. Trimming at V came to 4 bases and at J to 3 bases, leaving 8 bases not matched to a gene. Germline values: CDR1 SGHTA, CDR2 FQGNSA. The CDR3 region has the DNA TGTGCCAGCAGCTCCAGCACCGGGACTAGCTACGAGCAGTACTTC. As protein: CASSSSTGTSYEQYF.

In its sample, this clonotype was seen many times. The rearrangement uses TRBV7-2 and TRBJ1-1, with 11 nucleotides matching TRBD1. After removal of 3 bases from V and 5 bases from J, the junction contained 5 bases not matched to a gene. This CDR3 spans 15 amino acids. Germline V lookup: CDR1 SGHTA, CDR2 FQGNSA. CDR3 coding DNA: TGTGCCAGCAGCTTCCCCGGGACAGGGGGAACTGAAGCTTTCTTT. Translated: CASSFPGTGGTEAFF.

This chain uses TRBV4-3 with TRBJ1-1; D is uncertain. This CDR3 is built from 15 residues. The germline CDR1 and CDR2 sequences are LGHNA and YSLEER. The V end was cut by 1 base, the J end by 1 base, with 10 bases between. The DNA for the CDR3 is TGCGCCAGCAGCCAAGTTCGGGTCGAGAACACTGAAGCTTTCTTT. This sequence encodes CASSQVRVENTEAFF.

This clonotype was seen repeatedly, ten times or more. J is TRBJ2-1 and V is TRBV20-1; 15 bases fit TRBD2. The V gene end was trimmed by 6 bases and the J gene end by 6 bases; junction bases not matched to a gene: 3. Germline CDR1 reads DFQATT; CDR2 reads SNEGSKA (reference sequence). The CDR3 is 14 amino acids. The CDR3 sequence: CSALGLAGGNEQFF. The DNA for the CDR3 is TGCAGTGCCCTGGGACTAGCGGGAGGCAATGAGCAGTTCTTC.

The CDR3 here is CASSLAGGGLSYNEQFF. CDR3 in DNA: TGTGCCAGCAGCTTGGCTGGCGGGGGCTTATCCTACAATGAGCAGTTCTTC. The rearrangement joins TRBV5-6 to TRBJ2-1, with D maybe TRBD2 (7 bases). V lost 0 bases to trimming and J lost 1 base, with 14 bases between them. CDR1 SGHDT and CDR2 YYEEEE come from the germline V gene. This CDR3 spans 17 amino acids.

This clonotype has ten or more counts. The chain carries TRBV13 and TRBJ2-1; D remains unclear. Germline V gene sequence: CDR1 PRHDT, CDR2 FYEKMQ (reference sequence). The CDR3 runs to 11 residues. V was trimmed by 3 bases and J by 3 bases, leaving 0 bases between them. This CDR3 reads CASSFYNEQFF. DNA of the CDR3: TGTGCCAGCAGCTTCTACAATGAGCAGTTCTTC.

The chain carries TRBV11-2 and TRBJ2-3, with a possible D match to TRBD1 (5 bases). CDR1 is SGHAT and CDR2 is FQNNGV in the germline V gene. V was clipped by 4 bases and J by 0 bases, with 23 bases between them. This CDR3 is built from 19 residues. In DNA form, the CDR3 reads TGTGCCAGCAGCTCATTTCGCAGGGTGGGGATTTCTAGCACAGATACGCAGTATTTT. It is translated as CASSSFRRVGISSTDTQYF. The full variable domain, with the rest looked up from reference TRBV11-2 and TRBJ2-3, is EAGVAQSPRYKIIEKRQSVAFWCNPISGHATLYWYQQILGQGPKLLIQFQNNGVVDDSQLPKDRFSAERLKGVDSTLKIQPAKLEDSAVYLCASSSFRRVGISSTDTQYFGPGTRLTVL.

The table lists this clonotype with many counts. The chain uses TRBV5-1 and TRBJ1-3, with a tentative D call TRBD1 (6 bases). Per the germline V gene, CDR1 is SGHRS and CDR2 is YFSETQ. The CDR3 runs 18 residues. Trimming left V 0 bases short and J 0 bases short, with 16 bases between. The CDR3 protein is CASSLAPVGGTSGNTIYF. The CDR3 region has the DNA TGCGCCAGCAGCTTGGCCCCTGTTGGGGGCACCTCTGGAAACACCATATATTTT.